This is a list of T cell receptor beta chains from one sample in a study of control samples from healthy donors and cancer patients. Here immunoSEQ multiplex PCR was the method, and the copy in TCRdb shows in-frame clones only, minus some. The data hold roughly 150,000 clones, with 88% observed a single time. Sequencing input: blood. These receptors came from a man between 18 and 29 years old in good health. CDR3s include the opening cysteine and the closing phenylalanine or tryptophan. Fields, in order: J gene, D gene, clone size, V gene, CDR3 DNA, CDR3 protein. A D gene is named only where the DNA matches it firmly. Size values are once, few and many counts, or a class for expanded clones, and some rows have none.

TRBJ2-2 | TRBD2 | . | TRBV28 | TGTGCCAGCGACAGCGGGGGGGCCGGAACCGGGGAGCTGTTTTTT | CASDSGGAGTGELFF
TRBJ2-5 | . | . | TRBV16 | TGTGCCAGCAGCTACACAATGTCAGGGACTGAGACCCAGTACTTC | CASSYTMSGTETQYF
TRBJ2-3 | . | . | TRBV13 | TGTGCCAGCAGCCCAGAGTTCCGACAGAGCACAGATACGCAGTATTTT | CASSPEFRQSTDTQYF
TRBJ2-7 | . | . | TRBV29-1 | TGCAGCGCTCGTGGGGGGACAGCCGAGCAGTACTTC | CSARGGTAEQYF
TRBJ2-3 | TRBD2 | . | TRBV5-1 | TGCGCCAGCAGCCTCAGTTGGAGCGGGGGACCTCTTGGTACGCAGTATTTT | CASSLSWSGGPLGTQYF
TRBJ1-3 | . | once | TRBV28 | TGTGCCAGCAGAGGCGGGGGCCCGGGCTCTGGAAACACCATATATTTT | CASRGGGPGSGNTIYF
TRBJ2-1 | TRBD1 | . | TRBV19 | TGTGCCAGTAGGAGGACAGGGGTCAAGACCGCCAATGAGCAGTTCTTC | CASRRTGVKTANEQFF
TRBJ1-2 | TRBD1 | few | TRBV4-2 | TGTGCCAGCAGCCAAGATGCGAGGGGGCCGGGTGGCTACACCTTC | CASSQDARGPGGYTF
TRBJ2-3 | TRBD2 | . | TRBV5-1 | TGCGCCAGCAGCTTTGGCAATAGCGGGGGGCTAAATTTT | CASSFGNSGGLNF
TRBJ1-2 | TRBD1 | . | TRBV4-2 | TGTGCCAGCAGCCAGACCGGGACAGGAGACGGCTACACCTTC | CASSQTGTGDGYTF
TRBJ1-1 | . | once | TRBV7-3 | TGTGCCAGCAGCTTAAATGCAGGGGATAACACTGAAGCTTTCTTT | CASSLNAGDNTEAFF
TRBJ2-1 | . | few | TRBV18 | TGTGCCAGCTCACCGGTTCTGTGGAGAACAAATGAGCAGTTCTTC | CASSPVLWRTNEQFF
TRBJ1-6 | . | few | TRBV19 | TGTGCCAGTAGTACCGGGACAAATTCACCCCTCCACTTT | CASSTGTNSPLHF
TRBJ2-1 | . | . | TRBV4-1 | TGCGCCAGCAGCCTCCCCGTTTTCGATGAGCAGTTCTTC | CASSLPVFDEQFF
TRBJ2-2 | . | . | TRBV4-3 | TGCGCCAGCAGCCAAGATACCGGAAACACCGGGGAGCTGTTTTTT | CASSQDTGNTGELFF
TRBJ2-7 | TRBD2 | . | TRBV5-1 | TGCGCCAGCAGCTTGGGACTAGCGGGGTCCTACGAGCAGTACTTC | CASSLGLAGSYEQYF
TRBJ2-3 | TRBD2 | . | TRBV6-2/TRBV6-3 | TGTGCCAGCAGTTACGAGCGGGGGGGCCCCACAGATACGCAGTATTTT | CASSYERGGPTDTQYF
TRBJ2-1 | TRBD2 | . | TRBV5-5 | TGTGCCAGCAGCCCGGGGGGAGGGCCTGAGCAGTTCTTC | CASSPGGGPEQFF
TRBJ2-7 | . | few | TRBV5-1 | TGCGCCAGCAGTCCCACGGCAGGCCACTACGAGCAGTACTTC | CASSPTAGHYEQYF
TRBJ1-6 | TRBD1 | . | TRBV4-3 | TGCGCCAGCAGCCATACGACAGGGGTAAATTCACCCCTCCACTTT | CASSHTTGVNSPLHF
TRBJ1-5 | TRBD1 | . | TRBV6-5 | TGTGCCAGCAGGGACAGGGTCCCGGGTCAGCCCCAGCATTTT | CASRDRVPGQPQHF
TRBJ2-1 | . | . | TRBV7-3 | TGTGCCAGCAGCTTAACCGGGACGAACAATGAGCAGTTCTTC | CASSLTGTNNEQFF